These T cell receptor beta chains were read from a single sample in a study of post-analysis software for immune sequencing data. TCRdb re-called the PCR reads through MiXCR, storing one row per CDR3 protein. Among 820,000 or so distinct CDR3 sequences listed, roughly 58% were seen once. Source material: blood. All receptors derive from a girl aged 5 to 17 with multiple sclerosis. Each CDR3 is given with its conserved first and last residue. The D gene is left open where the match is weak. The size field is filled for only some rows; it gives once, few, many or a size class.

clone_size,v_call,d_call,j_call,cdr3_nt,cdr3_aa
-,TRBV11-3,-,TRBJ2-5,TGTGCCAGCAGCTTAGGAGGCCCGCAAGAGGCCCAGTACTTC,CASSLGGPQEAQYF
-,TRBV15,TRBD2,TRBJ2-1,TGTGCCGCCGGTGGGACTAGCGGGGACAATGAGCAGTTCTTC,CAAGGTSGDNEQFF
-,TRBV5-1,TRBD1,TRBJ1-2,TGCGCCAGCAGCTTGGCGGAGGGACAGGGCCAGAGGTATGGCTACACCTTC,CASSLAEGQGQRYGYTF
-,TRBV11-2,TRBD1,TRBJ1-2,TGTGCCAGCAGCTTAGTACAGGGGCACTATGGCTACACCTTC,CASSLVQGHYGYTF
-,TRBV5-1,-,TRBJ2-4,TGCGCCAGCAGCTTGGACCGGGATCAAGGCCCCTCCAAAAACATTCAGTACTTC,CASSLDRDQGPSKNIQYF
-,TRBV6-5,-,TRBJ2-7,TGTGCCAGCAGAAAACCGGGGGCCCTTAACTACGAGCAGTACTTC,CASRKPGALNYEQYF
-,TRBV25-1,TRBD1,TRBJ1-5,TGTGCCAGCAGTGAATCCGGACAGGGGTTGAGCAATCAGCCCCAGCATTTT,CASSESGQGLSNQPQHF
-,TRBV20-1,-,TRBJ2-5,TGCAGTGCTGGACACTGGAAAGAGACCCAGTACTTC,CSAGHWKETQYF
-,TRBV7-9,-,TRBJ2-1,TGTGCCAGCAGTAAGGGTGTCGATGAGCAGTTCTTC,CASSKGVDEQFF
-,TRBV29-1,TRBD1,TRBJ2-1,TGCAGCGTTGTTCGACAGGGGGCCTTCAATGAGCAGTTCTTC,CSVVRQGAFNEQFF
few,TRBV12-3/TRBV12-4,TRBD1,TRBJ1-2,TGTGCCAGCAGTACATCCGCGGGACAGGCGAGAGCTAACTATGGCTACACCTTC,CASSTSAGQARANYGYTF
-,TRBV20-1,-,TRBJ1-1,TGCAGTGCTAGAGATGAGTGGGGGGACCTGAACGTTTTCTTT,CSARDEWGDLNVFF
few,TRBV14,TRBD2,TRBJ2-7,TGTGCCAGCAGCCCCCCGGGACTAGCGGGAGTCGAGCAGTACTTC,CASSPPGLAGVEQYF
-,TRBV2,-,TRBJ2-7,TGTGCCAGCAGTGCGCGGCAAGAGAGCGAGCAGTACTTC,CASSARQESEQYF
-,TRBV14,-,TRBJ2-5,TGTGCCAGCAGCCTCTTCCGAGGGGTACAGGAGACCCAGTACTTC,CASSLFRGVQETQYF
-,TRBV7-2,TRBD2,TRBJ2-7,TGCGCCAGCAGCTCGCTGAATAGCGGGGAACTTTACGAGCAGTACTTC,CASSSLNSGELYEQYF
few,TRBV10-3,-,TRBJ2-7,TGTGCCATCAGATCATCTCCAGGAAATACTTACGAGCAGTACTTC,CAIRSSPGNTYEQYF
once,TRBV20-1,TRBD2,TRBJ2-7,TGCAGTGCTAGACCAAGCCAGGGACTAGCGGGATTGTACGAGCAGTACTTC,CSARPSQGLAGLYEQYF
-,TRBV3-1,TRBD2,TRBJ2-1,TGTGCCAGCAGCCCTTATAGCGGGGGAAAATACAATGAGCAGTTCTTC,CASSPYSGGKYNEQFF
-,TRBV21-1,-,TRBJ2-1,TGTGCCAGCAGCAAAGAAGACCGGGACAGGGGTCGATATGAGCAGTTCTTC,CASSKEDRDRGRYEQFF
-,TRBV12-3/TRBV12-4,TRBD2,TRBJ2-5,TGTGCCAGCACTCGGACTAGCGGGGCGAAGACCCAGTACTTC,CASTRTSGAKTQYF
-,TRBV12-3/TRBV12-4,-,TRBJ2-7,TGTGCCAGCAGCACCCACAGACGCGAGCAGTACTTC,CASSTHRREQYF
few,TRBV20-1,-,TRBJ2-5,TGCAGTGCCACTCCGGGAGCCCGAGGGCGCGAGACCCAGTACTTC,CSATPGARGRETQYF
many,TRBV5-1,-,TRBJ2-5,TGTGCCAGCAGCTTCCGGACTCAGGAGACCCAGTACTTC,CASSFRTQETQYF
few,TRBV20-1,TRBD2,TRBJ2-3,TGCAGTGCTCCTCAATCCCCTCTAGCGGGAGGTAGCACAGATACGCAGTATTTT,CSAPQSPLAGGSTDTQYF
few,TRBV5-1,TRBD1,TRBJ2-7,TGCGCCAGCAGCCAACAGGGGAGCTACGAGCGGTACTTC,CASSQQGSYERYF
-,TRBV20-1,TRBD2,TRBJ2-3,TGCAGTGCTACCGAAGACCCAGGGACTAGCGGGGGGTATTACACAGATACGCAGTATTTT,CSATEDPGTSGGYYTDTQYF
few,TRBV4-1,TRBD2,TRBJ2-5,TGCGCCAGCAGCCAAGTAGGGCTAGCGGGAGAGACCCAGTACTTC,CASSQVGLAGETQYF
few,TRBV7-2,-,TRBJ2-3,TGTGCCAGCAGCCCCCCACCCCAGGCAGATACGCAGTATTTT,CASSPPPQADTQYF
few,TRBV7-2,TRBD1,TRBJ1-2,TGTGCCAGCAGCTTAAAAGGGCAGGGGGCATTTGGCTACACCTTC,CASSLKGQGAFGYTF